The clone carrying this T cell receptor (beta chain) was found many times. The sample originates from a study of regulatory T cells in long-lasting Graves disease. Study-wide context: Duration of antithyroid drug therapy among newly diagnosed Graves' patients was under 3 months.

The time point was: newly diagnosed GD, antithyroid drugs for less than 3 months. PBMC-derived RNA was used for the TCR library. The V gene's germline CDR1 is LGHDT and CDR2 YNNKEL (reference sequence). The CDR3 sequence is 16 residues long. V shed 1 base and J shed 2 bases, with 12 bases lying between them. With iRepertoire HTBI primers and Arm-PCR of CDR3 regions, TCR beta libraries were built. In TCRdb, the multiplex PCR reads were re-called with MiXCR into one record per CDR3 protein. The sample has around 250,000 distinct CDR3 sequences; more than 15% are singletons. The same data also went into a second study, on T cells in Graves' hyperthyroidism and ophthalmopathy. That paper notes: The model forecast ophthalmopathy, anticipating it by a median around 6.5 months before onset.

This sequence originates from a woman in her twenties or thirties with Graves disease. Sample: peripheral blood mononuclear cells (PBMCs), taken at new diagnosis, from a patient treated with antithyroid drugs. The chain joins TRBV3-1 to TRBJ2-1, with D tentatively TRBD1 or TRBD2 (6 bases each). CDR3 in amino acids: CASSQAGGRTYNEQFF. CDR3 in DNA: TGTGCCAGCAGCCAAGCCGGGGGCCGAACCTACAATGAGCAGTTCTTC.